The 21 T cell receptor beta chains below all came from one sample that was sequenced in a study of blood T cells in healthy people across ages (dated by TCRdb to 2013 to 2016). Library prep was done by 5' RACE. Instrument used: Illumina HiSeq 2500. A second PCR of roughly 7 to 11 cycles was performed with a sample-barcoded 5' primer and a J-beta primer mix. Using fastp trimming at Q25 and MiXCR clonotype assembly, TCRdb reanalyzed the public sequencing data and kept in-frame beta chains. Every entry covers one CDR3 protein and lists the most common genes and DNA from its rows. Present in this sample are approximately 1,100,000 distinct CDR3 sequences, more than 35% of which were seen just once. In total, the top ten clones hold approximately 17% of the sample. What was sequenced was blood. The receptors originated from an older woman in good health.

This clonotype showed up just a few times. The CDR3 loop reads CASSLDKGTSGRGTEAGTQYF. In DNA form, the CDR3 reads TGTGCCAGCAGCTTAGACAAGGGGACTAGCGGGAGGGGCACGGAGGCGGGTACGCAGTATTTT. The rearrangement uses TRBV7-8 and TRBJ2-3; TRBD2 agrees at 16 bases. After removal of 1 base from V and 8 bases from J, the junction contained 18 bases not matched to a gene. The germline V gene encodes CDR1 SGHVS and CDR2 FQNEAQ. The CDR3 sequence is 21 residues long.

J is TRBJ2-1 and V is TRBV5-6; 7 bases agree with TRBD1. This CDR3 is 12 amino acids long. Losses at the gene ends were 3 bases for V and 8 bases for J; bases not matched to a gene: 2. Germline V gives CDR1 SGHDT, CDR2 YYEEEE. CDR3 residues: CASSYGTDEQFF. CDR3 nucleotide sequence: TGTGCCAGCAGCTACGGGACAGATGAGCAGTTCTTC.

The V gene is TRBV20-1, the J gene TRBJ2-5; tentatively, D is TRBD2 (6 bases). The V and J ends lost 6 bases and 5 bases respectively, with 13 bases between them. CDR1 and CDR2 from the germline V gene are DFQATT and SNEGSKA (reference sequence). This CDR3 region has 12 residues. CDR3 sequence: CSAGGNVETQYF. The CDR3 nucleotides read TGCAGTGCCGGCGGGAATGTCGAGACCCAGTACTTC.

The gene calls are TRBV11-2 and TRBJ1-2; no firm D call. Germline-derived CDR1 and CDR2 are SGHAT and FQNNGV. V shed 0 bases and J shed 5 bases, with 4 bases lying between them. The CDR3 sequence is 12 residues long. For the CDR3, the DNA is TGTGCCAGCAGCTTAGAGAGATATGGCTACACCTTC. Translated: CASSLERYGYTF.

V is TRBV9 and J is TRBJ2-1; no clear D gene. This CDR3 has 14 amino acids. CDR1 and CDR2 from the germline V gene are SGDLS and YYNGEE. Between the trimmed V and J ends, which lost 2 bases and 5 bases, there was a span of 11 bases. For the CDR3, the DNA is TGTGCCAGCAGCGTTGTCATTGGGAACAATGAGCAGTTCTTC. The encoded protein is CASSVVIGNNEQFF.

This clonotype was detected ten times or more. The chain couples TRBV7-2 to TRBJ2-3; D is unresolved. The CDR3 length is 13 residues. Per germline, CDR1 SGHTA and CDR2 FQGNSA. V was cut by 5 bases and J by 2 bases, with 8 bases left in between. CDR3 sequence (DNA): TGTGCCAGCAGCAGAGTCTACACAGATACGCAGTATTTT. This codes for CASSRVYTDTQYF.

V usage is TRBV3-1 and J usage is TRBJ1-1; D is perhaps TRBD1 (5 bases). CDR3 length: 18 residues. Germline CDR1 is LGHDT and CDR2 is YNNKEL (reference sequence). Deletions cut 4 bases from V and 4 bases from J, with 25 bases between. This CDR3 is CASSLLSRGLGGITEAFF. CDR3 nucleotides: TGTGCCAGCAGCCTCCTTTCTAGGGGACTGGGAGGAATCACTGAAGCTTTCTTT.

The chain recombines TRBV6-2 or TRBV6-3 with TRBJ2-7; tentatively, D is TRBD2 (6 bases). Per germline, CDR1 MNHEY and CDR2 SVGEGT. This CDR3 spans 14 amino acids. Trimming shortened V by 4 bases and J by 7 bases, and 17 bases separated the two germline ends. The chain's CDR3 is CASSWPGVVNEQYF. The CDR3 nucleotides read TGTGCCAGCAGTTGGCCGGGAGTTGTTAATGAGCAGTACTTC.

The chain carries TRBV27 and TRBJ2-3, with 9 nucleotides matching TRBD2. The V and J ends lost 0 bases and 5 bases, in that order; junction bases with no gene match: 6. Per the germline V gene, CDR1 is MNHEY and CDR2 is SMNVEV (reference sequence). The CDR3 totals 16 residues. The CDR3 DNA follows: TGTGCCAGCAGTTTATCGGCGGGAGGGCCGGTAGATACGCAGTATTTT. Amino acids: CASSLSAGGPVDTQYF.

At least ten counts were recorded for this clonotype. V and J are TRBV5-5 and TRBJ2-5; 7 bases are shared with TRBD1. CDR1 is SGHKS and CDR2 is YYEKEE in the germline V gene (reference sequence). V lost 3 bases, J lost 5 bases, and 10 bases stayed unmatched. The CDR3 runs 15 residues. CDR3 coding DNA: TGTGCCAGCAGCTATCCACAGGGGAATGGGGAGACCCAGTACTTC. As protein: CASSYPQGNGETQYF.

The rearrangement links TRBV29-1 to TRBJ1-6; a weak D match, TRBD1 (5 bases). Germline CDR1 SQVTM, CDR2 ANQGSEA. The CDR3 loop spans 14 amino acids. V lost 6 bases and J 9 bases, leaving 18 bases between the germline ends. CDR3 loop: CSVREGQDRSPLHF. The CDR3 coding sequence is TGCAGCGTCCGAGAGGGGCAGGATCGTTCACCCCTCCACTTT.

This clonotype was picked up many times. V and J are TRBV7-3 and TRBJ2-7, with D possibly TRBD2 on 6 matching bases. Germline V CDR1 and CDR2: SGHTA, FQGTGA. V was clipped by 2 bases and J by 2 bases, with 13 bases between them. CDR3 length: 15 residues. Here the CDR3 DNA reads TGTGCCAGCAGCTTAGAGGCGGGACCAGCCTACGAGCAGTACTTC. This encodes CASSLEAGPAYEQYF.

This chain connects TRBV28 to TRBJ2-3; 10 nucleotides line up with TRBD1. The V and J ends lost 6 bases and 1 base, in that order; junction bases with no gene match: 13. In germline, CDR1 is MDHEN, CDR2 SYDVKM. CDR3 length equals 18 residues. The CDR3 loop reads CASSQWTGGGGGTDTQYF. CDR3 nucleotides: TGTGCCAGCAGCCAATGGACAGGGGGTGGGGGCGGCACAGATACGCAGTATTTT.

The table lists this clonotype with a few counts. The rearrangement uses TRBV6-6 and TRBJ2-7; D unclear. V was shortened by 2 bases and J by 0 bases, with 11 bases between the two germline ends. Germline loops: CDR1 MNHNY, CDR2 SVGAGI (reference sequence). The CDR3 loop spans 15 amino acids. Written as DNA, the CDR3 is TGTGCCAGCAGTTACGCTCGGACGGACTCCTACGAGCAGTACTTC. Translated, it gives CASSYARTDSYEQYF.

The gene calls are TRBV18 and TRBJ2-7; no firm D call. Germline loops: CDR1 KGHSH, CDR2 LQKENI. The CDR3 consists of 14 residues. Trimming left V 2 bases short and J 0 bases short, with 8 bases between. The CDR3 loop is CASSPVELSYEQYF. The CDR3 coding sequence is TGTGCCAGCTCACCAGTGGAGCTCTCCTACGAGCAGTACTTC.

The CDR3 reads CASSSGSPIGGANIQYF. CDR3 sequence (DNA): TGTGCCAGCAGCTCTGGATCCCCTATAGGCGGAGCGAACATTCAGTACTTC. J is TRBJ2-5 and V is TRBV7-9; D is ambiguous. The end of the DNA is better explained by TRBJ2-4, so the J call may be wrong. Per the germline V gene, CDR1 is SEHNR and CDR2 is FQNEAQ (reference sequence). The CDR3 spans 17 residues.

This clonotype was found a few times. The chain's CDR3 is CASSLSWMSYEQYF. In DNA form, the CDR3 reads TGTGCCAGCAGTTTATCCTGGATGAGTTACGAGCAGTACTTC. The rearrangement joins TRBV12-3 or TRBV12-4 to TRBJ2-7; no clear D. The V end was cut by 2 bases, the J end by 4 bases, with 12 bases between. The CDR3 consists of 14 residues.

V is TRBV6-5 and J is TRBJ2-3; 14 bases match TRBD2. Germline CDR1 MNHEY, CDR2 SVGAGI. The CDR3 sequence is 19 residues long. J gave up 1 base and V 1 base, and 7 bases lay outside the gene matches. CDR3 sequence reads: CASSYFGTSGSWGTDTQYF. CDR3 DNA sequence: TGTGCCAGCAGTTACTTCGGGACTAGCGGGAGTTGGGGCACAGATACGCAGTATTTT.

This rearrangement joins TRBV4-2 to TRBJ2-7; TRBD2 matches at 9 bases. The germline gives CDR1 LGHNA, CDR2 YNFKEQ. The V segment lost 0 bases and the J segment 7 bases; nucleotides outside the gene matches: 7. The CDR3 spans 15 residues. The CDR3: CASSQDGGRGGEQYF. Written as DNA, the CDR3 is TGTGCCAGCAGCCAAGACGGCGGGAGGGGGGGTGAGCAGTACTTC.

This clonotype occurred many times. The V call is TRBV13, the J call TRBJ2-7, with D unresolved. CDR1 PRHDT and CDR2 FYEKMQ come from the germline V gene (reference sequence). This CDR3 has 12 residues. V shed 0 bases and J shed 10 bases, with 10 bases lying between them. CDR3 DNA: TGTGCCAGCAGCTTAGGGGGTCTGCCCCAGTACTTC. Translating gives CASSLGGLPQYF.

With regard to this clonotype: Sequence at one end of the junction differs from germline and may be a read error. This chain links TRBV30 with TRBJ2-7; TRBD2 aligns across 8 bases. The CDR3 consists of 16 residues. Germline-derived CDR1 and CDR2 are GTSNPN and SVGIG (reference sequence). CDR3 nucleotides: TGTGTCTGGAGCTTTGTTCGGACTAGCCCTACCTACGAGCAGTACTTC. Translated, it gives CVWSFVRTSPTYEQYF.